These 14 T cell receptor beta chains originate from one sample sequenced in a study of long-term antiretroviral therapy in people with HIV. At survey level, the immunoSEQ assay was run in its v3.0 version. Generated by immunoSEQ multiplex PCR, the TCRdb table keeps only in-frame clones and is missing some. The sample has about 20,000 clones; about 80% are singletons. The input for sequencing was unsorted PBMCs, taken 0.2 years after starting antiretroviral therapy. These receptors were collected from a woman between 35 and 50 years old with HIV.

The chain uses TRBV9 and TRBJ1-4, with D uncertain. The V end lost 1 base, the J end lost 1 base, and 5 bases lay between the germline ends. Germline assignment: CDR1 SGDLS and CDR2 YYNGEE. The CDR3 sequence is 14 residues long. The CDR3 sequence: CASSVSQTNEKLFF. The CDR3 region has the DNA TGTGCCAGCAGCGTATCCCAAACTAATGAAAAACTGTTTTTT. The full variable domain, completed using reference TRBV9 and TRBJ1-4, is DSGVTQTPKHLITATGQRVTLRCSPRSGDLSVYWYQQSLDQGLQFLIQYYNGEERAKGNILERFSAQQFPDLHSELNLSSLELGDSALYFCASSVSQTNEKLFFGSGTQLSVL.

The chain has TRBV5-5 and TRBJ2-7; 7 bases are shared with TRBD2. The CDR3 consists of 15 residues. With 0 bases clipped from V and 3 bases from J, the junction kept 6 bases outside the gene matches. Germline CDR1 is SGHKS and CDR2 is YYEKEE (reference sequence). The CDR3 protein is CASSLGGGGFYEQYF. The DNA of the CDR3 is TGTGCCAGCAGCTTGGGGGGCGGGGGATTCTACGAGCAGTACTTC.

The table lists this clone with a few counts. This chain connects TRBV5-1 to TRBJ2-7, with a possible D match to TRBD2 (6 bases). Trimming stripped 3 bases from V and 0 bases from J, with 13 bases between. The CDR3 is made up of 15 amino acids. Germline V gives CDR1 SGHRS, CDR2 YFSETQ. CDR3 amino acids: CASSSGRETSYEQYF. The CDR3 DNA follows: TGCGCCAGCAGCTCTGGACGGGAGACCTCCTACGAGCAGTACTTC. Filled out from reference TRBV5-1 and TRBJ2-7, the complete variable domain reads KAGVTQTPRYLIKTRGQQVTLSCSPISGHRSVSWYQQTPGQGLQFLFEYFSETQRNKGNFPGRFSGRQFSNSRSEMNVSTLELGDSALYLCASSSGRETSYEQYFGPGTRLTVT.

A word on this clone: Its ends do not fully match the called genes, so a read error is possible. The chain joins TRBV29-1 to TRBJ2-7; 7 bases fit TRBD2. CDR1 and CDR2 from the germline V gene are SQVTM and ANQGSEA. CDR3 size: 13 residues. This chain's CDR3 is CSVEAGSSYEQYF. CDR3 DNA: TGCAGCGTGGAAGCGGGGAGCTCCTACGAGCAGTACTTC.

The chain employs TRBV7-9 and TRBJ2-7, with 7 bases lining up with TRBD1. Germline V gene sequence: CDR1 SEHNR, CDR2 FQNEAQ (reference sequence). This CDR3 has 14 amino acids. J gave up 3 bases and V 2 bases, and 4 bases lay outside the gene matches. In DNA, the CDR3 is TGTGCCAGCAGCTTAACAGGGGTCAACTACGAGCAGTACTTC. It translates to CASSLTGVNYEQYF.

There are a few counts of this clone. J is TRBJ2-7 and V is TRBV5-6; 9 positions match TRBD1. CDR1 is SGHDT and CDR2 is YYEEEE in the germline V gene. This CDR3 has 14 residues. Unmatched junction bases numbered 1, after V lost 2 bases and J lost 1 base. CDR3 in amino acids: CASSFGTGSYEQYF. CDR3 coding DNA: TGTGCCAGCAGCTTCGGGACAGGGTCCTACGAGCAGTACTTC.

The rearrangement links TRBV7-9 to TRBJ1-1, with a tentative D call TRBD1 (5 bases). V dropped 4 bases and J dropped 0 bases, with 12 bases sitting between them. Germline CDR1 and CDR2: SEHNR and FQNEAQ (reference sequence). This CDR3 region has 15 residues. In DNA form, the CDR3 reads TGTGCCAGCAGCTCCGAGGGGATACTGAACACTGAAGCTTTCTTT. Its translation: CASSSEGILNTEAFF.

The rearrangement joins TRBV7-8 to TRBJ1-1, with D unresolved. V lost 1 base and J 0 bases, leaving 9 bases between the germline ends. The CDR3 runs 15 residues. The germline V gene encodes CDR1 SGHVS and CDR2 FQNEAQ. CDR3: CASSLEWALNTEAFF. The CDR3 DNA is TGTGCCAGCAGCTTAGAATGGGCACTGAACACTGAAGCTTTCTTT.

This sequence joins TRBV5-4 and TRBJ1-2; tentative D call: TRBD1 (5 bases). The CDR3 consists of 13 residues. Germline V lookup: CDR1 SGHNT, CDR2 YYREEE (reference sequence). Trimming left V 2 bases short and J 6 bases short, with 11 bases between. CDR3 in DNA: TGTGCCAGCAGCTTACAGGTTTCAGATGGCTACACCTTC. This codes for CASSLQVSDGYTF.

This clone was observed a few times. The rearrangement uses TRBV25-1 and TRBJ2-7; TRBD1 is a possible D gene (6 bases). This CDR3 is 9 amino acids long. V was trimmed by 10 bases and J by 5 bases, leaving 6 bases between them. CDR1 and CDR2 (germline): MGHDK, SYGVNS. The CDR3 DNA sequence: TGTGCCACAGGGGACGAGCAGTACTTC. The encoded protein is CATGDEQYF.

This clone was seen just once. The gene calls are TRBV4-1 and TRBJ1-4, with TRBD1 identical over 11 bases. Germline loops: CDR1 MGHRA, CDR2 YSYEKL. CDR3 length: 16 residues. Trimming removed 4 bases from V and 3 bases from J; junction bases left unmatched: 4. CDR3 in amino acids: CASSPGQGGSNEKLFF. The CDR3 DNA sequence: TGCGCCAGCAGCCCGGGACAGGGGGGCTCTAATGAAAAACTGTTTTTT.

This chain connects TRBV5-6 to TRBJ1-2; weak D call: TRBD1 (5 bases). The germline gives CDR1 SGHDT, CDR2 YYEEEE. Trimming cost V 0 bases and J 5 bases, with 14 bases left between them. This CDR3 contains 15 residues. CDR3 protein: CASSLEGMGFYGYTF. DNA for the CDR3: TGTGCCAGCAGCTTGGAGGGGATGGGGTTTTATGGCTACACCTTC.

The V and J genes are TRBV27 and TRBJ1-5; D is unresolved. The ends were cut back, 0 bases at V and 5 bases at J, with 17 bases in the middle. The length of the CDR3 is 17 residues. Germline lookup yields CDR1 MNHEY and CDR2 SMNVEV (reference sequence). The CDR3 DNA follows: TGTGCCAGCAGTTTATCGTGGGCCCTCGGTTGGGATCAGCCCCAGCATTTT. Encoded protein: CASSLSWALGWDQPQHF.

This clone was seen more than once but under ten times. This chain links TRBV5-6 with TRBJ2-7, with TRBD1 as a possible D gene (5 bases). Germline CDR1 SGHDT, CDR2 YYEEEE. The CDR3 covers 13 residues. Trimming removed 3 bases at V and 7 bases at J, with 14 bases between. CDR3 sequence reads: CASSSGPSGEQYF. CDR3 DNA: TGTGCCAGCAGCTCCGGACCCTCAGGGGAGCAGTACTTC.